A selection of T cell receptor beta chains follows, all from one sample in a study of post-analysis software for immune sequencing data. TCRdb analysed the PCR reads with MiXCR anew, one entry per CDR3 protein. The sample holds roughly 670,000 distinct CDR3 sequences, 59% seen once. Sequenced material: blood. The origin of the receptors is a girl aged 2-9 years with multiple sclerosis. The CDR3 runs from the conserved cysteine through the conserved F or W. A D gene is named only where the DNA matches it firmly. Size tells how often a clone was seen (once, few, many) or the class of an expanded clone, and some rows leave it out.

V,D,size,J,CDR3,DNA
TRBV16,.,.,TRBJ1-1,CASSLPQGFMNTEAFF,TGTGCCAGCAGCCTCCCACAGGGTTTTATGAATACTGAAGCTTTCTTT
TRBV6-2/TRBV6-3,.,few,TRBJ2-1,CASSEDFNEQFF,TGTGCCAGCAGTGAAGACTTCAATGAGCAGTTCTTC
TRBV7-9,.,once,TRBJ1-2,CASSLDRQDGYTF,TGTGCCAGCAGCTTAGACAGGCAGGATGGCTACACCTTC
TRBV6-5,TRBD1,.,TRBJ2-7,CASSYPGQGGEQYF,TGTGCCAGCAGTTACCCGGGACAGGGGGGCGAGCAGTACTTC
TRBV27,TRBD2,.,TRBJ2-1,CASSLGTSGSAGEQFF,TGTGCCAGCAGTTTGGGGACTAGCGGGAGCGCGGGTGAGCAGTTCTTC
TRBV12-3/TRBV12-4,.,few,TRBJ2-7,CASSLGLLEQYF,TGTGCCAGCAGTTTGGGGCTGCTCGAGCAGTACTTC
TRBV29-1,TRBD2,.,TRBJ2-1,CSVDRAGDPYNEQFF,TGCAGCGTTGACCGAGCGGGAGACCCCTACAATGAGCAGTTCTTC
TRBV6-6,.,.,TRBJ1-6,CASSRGTYANSPLHF,TGTGCCAGCAGCCGAGGGACATACGCGAATTCACCCCTCCACTTT
TRBV5-1,TRBD2,.,TRBJ2-1,CASSLDTSGNEQFF,TGCGCCAGCAGCTTGGATACTAGCGGTAATGAGCAGTTCTTC
TRBV5-6,.,.,TRBJ2-4,CASSPGTSLAKNIQYF,TGTGCCAGCAGCCCCGGGACATCTCTAGCCAAAAACATTCAGTACTTC
TRBV5-5,TRBD2,.,TRBJ2-3,CASSLGLADNTDTQYF,TGTGCCAGCAGCTTGGGACTAGCGGATAACACAGATACGCAGTATTTT
TRBV10-3,.,few,TRBJ2-5,CAISGAGSQETQYF,TGTGCCATCAGCGGGGCGGGGAGCCAAGAGACCCAGTACTTC
TRBV5-4,TRBD2,.,TRBJ2-1,CASSPGGGGFGEQFF,TGTGCCAGCAGCCCTGGCGGCGGGGGGTTCGGTGAGCAGTTCTTC
TRBV3-1,.,.,TRBJ1-2,CASAGAYGYTF,TGTGCCAGCGCAGGTGCCTATGGCTACACCTTC
TRBV14,.,once,TRBJ1-5,CASSESGYNQPQHF,TGTGCCAGCAGCGAAAGCGGGTACAATCAGCCCCAGCATTTT
TRBV5-6,.,.,TRBJ2-7,CASSFGRATYEQYF,TGTGCCAGCAGCTTTGGCAGGGCCACCTACGAGCAGTACTTC
TRBV11-2,.,.,TRBJ1-2,CASSLEASSYGYTF,TGTGCCAGCAGCTTAGAGGCCAGTTCATATGGCTACACCTTC
TRBV7-3,TRBD2,.,TRBJ2-1,CASSLTGRSGSGTPSSYNEQFF,TGTGCCAGCAGCTTAACAGGGAGGAGCGGGAGCGGGACTCCAAGCTCCTACAATGAGCAGTTCTTC
TRBV5-5,TRBD2,.,TRBJ2-3,CASSPPGAAGAPADTQYF,TGTGCCAGCAGCCCCCCCGGGGCAGCGGGAGCCCCGGCGGATACGCAGTATTTT
TRBV6-5,.,few,TRBJ1-2,CASSYTTHNQRGYTF,TGTGCCAGCAGCTACACGACACATAATCAGCGGGGCTACACCTTC
TRBV6-5,TRBD1,few,TRBJ1-4,CASSYSYRGYEKLFF,TGTGCCAGCAGTTACTCTTACAGGGGGTACGAAAAACTGTTTTTT
TRBV9,TRBD1,once,TRBJ2-5,CASSATGGGETQYF,TGTGCCAGCAGCGCCACAGGGGGCGGCGAGACCCAGTACTTC
TRBV7-9,TRBD1,.,TRBJ1-2,CASSPRDRVVHRGYTF,TGTGCCAGCAGCCCCCGAGACAGGGTGGTTCATCGGGGCTACACCTTC
TRBV7-9,.,few,TRBJ2-7,CASSHVGGGEQYF,TGTGCCAGCAGCCATGTAGGGGGGGGCGAGCAGTACTTC
TRBV29-1,.,.,TRBJ1-1,CSAREQTNTEAFF,TGCAGCGCCCGGGAACAGACGAACACTGAAGCTTTCTTT
TRBV7-7,.,few,TRBJ2-1,CASSFDFAGFNEQFF,TGTGCTAGCAGCTTCGATTTTGCGGGATTCAATGAGCAGTTCTTC
TRBV20-1,.,.,TRBJ1-2,CSAPLSGRGNYGYTF,TGCAGTGCCCCCCTTAGTGGCAGGGGTAACTATGGCTACACCTTC
TRBV5-1,.,.,TRBJ1-1,CASSLVSATEAFF,TGCGCCAGCAGTCTGGTTTCCGCCACTGAAGCTTTCTTT
TRBV29-1,.,.,TRBJ2-7,CSVLPRHAPIYEQYF,TGCAGCGTTCTTCCGCGACACGCGCCCATCTACGAGCAGTACTTC
TRBV6-2/TRBV6-3,.,few,TRBJ2-3,CASSYPVGSGPDTQYF,TGTGCCAGCAGTTACCCCGTTGGTAGCGGCCCAGATACGCAGTATTTT
TRBV9,TRBD2,.,TRBJ2-3,CASSVGAGGLTDTQYF,TGTGCCAGCAGCGTAGGAGCGGGAGGCCTCACAGATACGCAGTATTTT
TRBV29-1,.,many,TRBJ2-3,CSVGTDTQYF,TGCAGCGTGGGAACAGATACGCAGTATTTT
TRBV7-2,TRBD1,few,TRBJ1-2,CASSVPGQGAFDNGYTF,TGTGCCAGCAGCGTGCCGGGACAGGGGGCGTTTGACAATGGCTACACCTTC
TRBV12-3/TRBV12-4,.,few,TRBJ2-6,CASSSISGANVLTF,TGTGCCAGCAGTTCCATCTCTGGGGCCAACGTCCTGACTTTC
TRBV27,.,.,TRBJ1-2,CASSPRQAFNYGYTF,TGTGCCAGCAGCCCCCGACAGGCGTTCAACTATGGCTACACCTTC
TRBV6-2/TRBV6-3,.,.,TRBJ1-1,CASTALGGAQGFDTEAFF,TGTGCCAGCACCGCCCTTGGGGGGGCGCAAGGGTTTGACACTGAAGCTTTCTTT
TRBV7-9,.,.,TRBJ2-5,CASSPKDKETQYF,TGTGCCAGCAGCCCGAAAGACAAAGAGACCCAGTACTTC
TRBV7-2,TRBD1,.,TRBJ1-5,CASSRGLGQPQHF,TGTGCCAGCAGCAGGGGGCTCGGACAGCCCCAGCATTTT
TRBV5-1,TRBD1,.,TRBJ2-1,CASSLGQGAHEQFF,TGCGCCAGCAGCTTGGGACAGGGAGCGCATGAGCAGTTCTTC
TRBV12-3/TRBV12-4,.,few,TRBJ1-1,CASSLRENTEAFF,TGTGCCAGCAGTTTACGGGAGAACACTGAAGCTTTCTTT
TRBV5-1,TRBD2,.,TRBJ2-1,CASVETSGNYNEQFF,TGCGCCAGCGTGGAGACTAGCGGGAACTACAATGAGCAGTTCTTC
TRBV4-2,TRBD2,.,TRBJ2-1,CASGTSGEWGEQFF,TGTGCCAGCGGGACTAGCGGGGAGTGGGGTGAGCAGTTCTTC
TRBV20-1,.,.,TRBJ2-5,CSAQLDGETQYF,TGCAGTGCACAACTAGACGGAGAGACCCAGTACTTC
TRBV6-1,TRBD2,few,TRBJ2-2,CASSGLAGDTGELFF,TGTGCCAGCAGTGGACTAGCGGGAGACACCGGGGAGCTGTTTTTT
TRBV12-3/TRBV12-4,.,.,TRBJ2-7,CASSLGAGGNYEQYF,TGTGCCAGCAGTTTAGGAGCAGGCGGTAATTACGAGCAGTACTTC
TRBV6-5,.,few,TRBJ2-1,CASSPPYYNEQFF,TGTGCCAGCAGTCCCCCCTACTACAATGAGCAGTTCTTC
TRBV29-1,.,few,TRBJ1-1,CSVEGGNTEAFF,TGCAGCGTTGAGGGAGGAAACACTGAAGCTTTCTTT
TRBV24-1,.,.,TRBJ2-1,CATGRGVYNEQFF,TGTGCCACAGGGAGAGGTGTATACAATGAGCAGTTCTTC
TRBV14,TRBD2,.,TRBJ2-5,CASSQVAGGHQTQYF,TGTGCCAGCAGCCAAGTGGCGGGAGGGCACCAGACCCAGTACTTC
TRBV20-1,TRBD1,few,TRBJ1-1,CSAGGQGNTEAFF,TGCAGTGCTGGTGGACAGGGGAACACTGAAGCTTTCTTT
TRBV6-5,.,few,TRBJ2-7,CASSGDDSYEQYF,TGTGCCAGCTCAGGGGACGACTCCTACGAGCAGTACTTC
TRBV2,TRBD2,.,TRBJ2-5,CASSFPRTSGGHQETQYF,TGTGCCAGCAGCTTTCCTCGGACTAGCGGGGGGCACCAAGAGACCCAGTACTTC
TRBV6-6,TRBD1,.,TRBJ2-6,CASSYETGGPGANVLTF,TGTGCCAGCAGTTACGAGACAGGGGGCCCTGGGGCCAACGTCCTGACTTTC
TRBV29-1,TRBD1,.,TRBJ2-3,CSVPTGGRADTQYF,TGCAGCGTTCCTACAGGGGGTAGGGCAGATACGCAGTATTTT
TRBV6-1,TRBD1,.,TRBJ1-2,CASSELTGGNYGYTF,TGTGCCAGCAGTGAACTGACAGGGGGAAACTATGGCTACACCTTC
TRBV20-1,.,.,TRBJ2-7,CSAVKSGSSYEQYF,TGCAGTGCTGTGAAGTCCGGGAGCTCCTACGAGCAGTACTTC
TRBV24-1,TRBD2,.,TRBJ2-1,CATSDLRLRGSSYNEQFF,TGTGCCACCAGTGATTTACGTTTGCGCGGGAGCTCCTACAATGAGCAGTTCTTC
TRBV12-3/TRBV12-4,.,.,TRBJ2-1,CASSFQRSSYNEQFF,TGTGCCAGCAGTTTCCAGAGGAGCTCCTACAATGAGCAGTTCTTC
TRBV19,.,.,TRBJ2-6,CASSAAGANVLTF,TGTGCCAGTAGTGCAGCTGGGGCCAACGTCCTGACTTTC